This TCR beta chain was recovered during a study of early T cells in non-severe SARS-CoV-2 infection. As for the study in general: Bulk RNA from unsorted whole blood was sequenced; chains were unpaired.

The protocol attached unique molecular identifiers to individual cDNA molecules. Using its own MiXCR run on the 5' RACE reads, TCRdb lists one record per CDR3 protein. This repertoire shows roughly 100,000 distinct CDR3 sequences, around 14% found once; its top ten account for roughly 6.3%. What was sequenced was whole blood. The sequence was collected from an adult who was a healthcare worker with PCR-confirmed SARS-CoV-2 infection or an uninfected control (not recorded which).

CDR3 sequence: CSVTSGNIHEQFF. CDR3 DNA: TGCAGCGTGACTAGCGGGAATATCCATGAGCAGTTCTTC. The chain combines TRBV29-1 with TRBJ2-1; 11 bases are shared with TRBD2. V trimming: 6 bases; J trimming: 8 bases; junction bases outside the gene matches: 6. CDR3 length: 13 amino acids. Germline CDR1 and CDR2: SQVTM and ANQGSEA.